The 21 T cell receptor beta chains reported below all come from one sample, sequenced in a study of blood T cell repertoires in COVID-19. Produced via immunoSEQ multiplex PCR; TCRdb's table is partial and in-frame only. The table includes under 60,000 clones, around 80% detected once. The sequencing input was peripheral blood. Receptor source: a man between 60 and 75 years old with acute or convalescent COVID-19.

This chain joins TRBV18 and TRBJ2-5; perhaps TRBD2 as D (6 bases). The length of the CDR3 is 15 residues. V was trimmed by 4 bases and J by 4 bases, leaving 16 bases between them. Germline values: CDR1 KGHSH, CDR2 LQKENI. The CDR3 region has the DNA TGTGCCAGCTCACTAACACCGGGGGTTCCAGAGACCCAGTACTTC. Its translation is CASSLTPGVPETQYF.

This chain connects TRBV30 to TRBJ1-1; D may be TRBD1 (6 bases). Germline assignment: CDR1 GTSNPN and CDR2 SVGIG (reference sequence). With 0 bases removed from V and 2 bases from J, the gap between germline ends came to 7 bases. The CDR3 consists of 13 residues. The CDR3 nucleotides read TGTGCCTGGAGTGTGGACAGAAACACTGAAGCTTTCTTT. Its protein product is CAWSVDRNTEAFF.

The chain employs TRBV29-1 and TRBJ1-5, with TRBD1 matching over 10 bases. Germline CDR1 and CDR2: SQVTM and ANQGSEA. The junction had 7 bases not matched to a gene; V was cut back by 7 bases and J by 10 bases. The CDR3 covers 12 residues. CDR3 sequence (DNA): TGCAGCGCCTCGACAGGGGGCGACCCCCAGCATTTT. Its protein product is CSASTGGDPQHF.

The chain combines TRBV5-1 with TRBJ1-2; D remains ambiguous. The V end was cut by 0 bases, the J end by 0 bases, with 6 bases between. Germline-derived CDR1 and CDR2 are SGHRS and YFSETQ. The CDR3 spans 14 residues. CDR3 nucleotides: TGCGCCAGCAGCTTGGCAGGCCCTAACTATGGCTACACCTTC. Translation gives CASSLAGPNYGYTF.

V gene TRBV19 combines with J gene TRBJ1-2; no firm D call. Germline V gene sequence: CDR1 LNHDA, CDR2 SQIVND (reference sequence). Between the trimmed V and J ends, which lost 3 bases and 0 bases, there was a span of 11 bases. The CDR3 runs 15 residues. CDR3 DNA: TGTGCCAGTAGTATGTTTCCCGGAGCTAACTATGGCTACACCTTC. Translation: CASSMFPGANYGYTF.

The rearrangement links TRBV27 to TRBJ2-1; 10 nucleotides align to TRBD2. The length of the CDR3 is 16 residues. V dropped 5 bases and J dropped 1; count of bases not matched to a gene: 5. Germline loops: CDR1 MNHEY, CDR2 SMNVEV (reference sequence). The CDR3 here is CASSPLAGPSYNEQFF. The CDR3 bases are TGTGCCAGCAGTCCACTAGCGGGACCTTCCTACAATGAGCAGTTCTTC.

This chain connects TRBV4-3 to TRBJ2-1; 8 positions match TRBD1. Trimming at V came to 0 bases and at J to 0 bases, leaving 7 bases not matched to a gene. The length of the CDR3 is 18 residues. Germline CDR1 is LGHNA and CDR2 is YSLEER. The CDR3 loop is CASSQDWGQAGSYNEQFF. For the CDR3, the DNA is TGCGCCAGCAGCCAAGATTGGGGACAGGCTGGCTCCTACAATGAGCAGTTCTTC.

This clone was found many times. This chain connects TRBV5-6 to TRBJ1-2; 12 nucleotides match TRBD1. The CDR3 spans 14 residues. Germline CDR1 SGHDT, CDR2 YYEEEE. Trimming removed 3 bases from V and 8 bases from J; junction bases left unmatched: 5. The CDR3 DNA is TGTGCCAGCAGCTCGGAGGGACAGGGGGCAGGCTACACCTTC. It specifies CASSSEGQGAGYTF.

V and J are TRBV18 and TRBJ1-1; D unclear. Trimming stripped 7 bases from V and 0 bases from J, with 15 bases between. The germline V gene has CDR1 KGHSH and CDR2 LQKENI. The length of the CDR3 is 15 residues. CDR3 sequence reads: CASLHSSIMNTEAFF. The CDR3 nucleotides read TGTGCCAGCTTACATAGCTCGATAATGAACACTGAAGCTTTCTTT.

V gene TRBV10-3 combines with J gene TRBJ2-7; possibly TRBD2 for D (5 bases). V was clipped by 10 bases and J by 0 bases, with 13 bases between them. This CDR3 is built from 13 residues. Germline assignment: CDR1 ENHRY and CDR2 SYGVKD. The CDR3 coding sequence is TGTGCCACGCAACCCGGGGTCTCCTACGAGCAGTACTTC. Translating gives CATQPGVSYEQYF.

This chain uses TRBV5-1 with TRBJ2-5; 10 bases fit TRBD2. From germline, CDR1 is SGHRS and CDR2 YFSETQ. V lost 2 bases to trimming and J lost 5 bases; unmatched junction nucleotides: 6. This CDR3 comprises 15 residues. CDR3 protein: CASSLASGGAETQYF. The CDR3 bases are TGCGCCAGCAGCTTAGCCAGCGGGGGGGCGGAGACCCAGTACTTC.

This chain uses TRBV19 with TRBJ2-1; weak D call: TRBD2 (5 bases). The CDR3 has 13 residues. The V gene lost 9 bases and the J gene lost 3 bases, with 12 bases spanning the gap. Germline assignment: CDR1 LNHDA and CDR2 SQIVND (reference sequence). The DNA for the CDR3 is TGTGCCAGCAAAAGGACTGGCTACAATGAGCAGTTCTTC. It is translated as CASKRTGYNEQFF.

The rearrangement uses TRBV4-1 and TRBJ1-1; D remains unclear. With 0 bases removed from V and 3 bases from J, the gap between germline ends came to 11 bases. The CDR3 totals 15 residues. Germline CDR1 reads MGHRA; CDR2 reads YSYEKL. The CDR3 nucleotides read TGCGCCAGCAGCCAAGAAGTAACCGGGGACACTGAAGCTTTCTTT. It translates to CASSQEVTGDTEAFF.

This rearrangement joins TRBV10-3 to TRBJ2-3; perhaps TRBD1 as D (6 bases). The length of the CDR3 is 17 residues. V lost 2 bases and J lost 0, with 15 bases in between. Germline V lookup: CDR1 ENHRY, CDR2 SYGVKD. Here the CDR3 reads CAISEPFGQLSTDTQYF. The CDR3 DNA follows: TGTGCCATCAGTGAGCCCTTCGGACAGCTGAGCACAGATACGCAGTATTTT.

The chain employs TRBV7-9 and TRBJ1-1; D remains unclear. The germline CDR1 and CDR2 sequences are SEHNR and FQNEAQ (reference sequence). This CDR3 is 16 amino acids long. Trimming took 5 bases from V and 3 from J, leaving 19 bases between them. CDR3: CASSDPGLNEDTEAFF. The DNA for the CDR3 is TGTGCCAGCAGCGATCCAGGACTGAATGAGGACACTGAAGCTTTCTTT.

The chain uses TRBV5-6 and TRBJ2-7; 8 nucleotides agree with TRBD2. V dropped 4 bases and J dropped 8; count of bases not matched to a gene: 8. Germline-derived CDR1 and CDR2 are SGHDT and YYEEEE. The length of the CDR3 is 13 residues. The CDR3 nucleotides read TGTGCCAGCAGCGGCGGACGGGAGGGGAAGCAGTACTTC. Translating gives CASSGGREGKQYF.

The chain carries TRBV10-3 and TRBJ2-7; D is perhaps TRBD1 (5 bases). The CDR3 totals 13 residues. Trimming removed 3 bases at V and 2 bases at J, with 8 bases between. The germline gives CDR1 ENHRY, CDR2 SYGVKD. Here the CDR3 DNA reads TGTGCCATCAGTGAAGGGGTTGCCTACGAGCAGTACTTC. Translating it yields CAISEGVAYEQYF.

Details on this clone: The junction departs from the called germline gene at one end, perhaps through a read error. This sequence joins TRBV6-5 and TRBJ1-2; D may be TRBD1 (5 bases). This CDR3 is 15 amino acids long. Germline loops: CDR1 MNHEY, CDR2 SVGAGI. The CDR3 nucleotides read TGTGCCAGCAGTGACTCCGGGGGAGGCCGCTATGGCTACACCTTC. The encoded protein is CASSDSGGGRYGYTF.

The V and J genes are TRBV29-1 and TRBJ2-7; TRBD1 might be the D (6 bases). Germline-derived CDR1 and CDR2 are SQVTM and ANQGSEA. With 4 bases removed from V and 6 bases from J, the gap between germline ends came to 31 bases. The CDR3 runs 18 residues. CDR3 nucleotides: TGCAGCGTTGTCTTGATCGAGGTCGATGTACAGGGAGTTTTCGAGCAGTACTTC. Protein sequence: CSVVLIEVDVQGVFEQYF.

This clone occurred a few times. The rearrangement uses TRBV12-3 or TRBV12-4 and TRBJ2-7; 9 bases agree with TRBD2. J was trimmed by 5 bases and V by 5 bases; bases with no gene match: 4. The CDR3 sequence is 13 residues long. The CDR3 protein is CASSAGGIDEQYF. The CDR3 DNA follows: TGTGCCAGCAGTGCGGGGGGGATCGACGAGCAGTACTTC.

The chain joins TRBV3-1 (or the pseudogene TRBV3-2) to TRBJ2-2, with 7 bases matching TRBD2. Germline values: CDR1 LGHDT, CDR2 YNNKEL (reference sequence). This CDR3 spans 14 amino acids. J was trimmed by 3 bases and V by 3 bases; bases with no gene match: 1. CDR3 coding DNA: TGTGCCAGCAGCCAGGGGGGGGACACCGGGGAGCTGTTTTTT. Amino acid sequence: CASSQGGDTGELFF.